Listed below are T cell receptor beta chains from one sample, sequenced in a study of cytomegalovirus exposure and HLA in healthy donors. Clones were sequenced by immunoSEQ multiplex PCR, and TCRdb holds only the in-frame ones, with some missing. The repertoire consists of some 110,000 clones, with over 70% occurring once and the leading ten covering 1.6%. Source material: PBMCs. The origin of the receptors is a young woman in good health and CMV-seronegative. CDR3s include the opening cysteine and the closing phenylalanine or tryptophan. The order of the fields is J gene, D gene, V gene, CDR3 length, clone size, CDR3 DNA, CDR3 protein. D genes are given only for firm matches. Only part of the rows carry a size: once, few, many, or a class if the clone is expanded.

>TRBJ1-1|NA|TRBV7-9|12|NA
TGTGCCAGCAGCCCGAGCTCCACTGAAGCTTTCTTT
CASSPSSTEAFF
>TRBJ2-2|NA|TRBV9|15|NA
TGTGCCAGCAGCAGAGACAGGGCGGGGACCGGGGAGCTGTTTTTT
CASSRDRAGTGELFF
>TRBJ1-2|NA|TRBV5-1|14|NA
TGCGCCAGCAGCTTGTCGGGGGTTGGCTATGGCTACACCTTC
CASSLSGVGYGYTF
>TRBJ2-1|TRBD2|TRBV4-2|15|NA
TGTGCCAGCAGCCAGACTAGCGGGGGTCCGGATGAGCAGTTCTTC
CASSQTSGGPDEQFF
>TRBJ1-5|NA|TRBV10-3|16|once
TGTGCCATCAGTGAGTCATCGGGGGGGGCGAGCCCAGCCCAGCATTTT
CAISESSGGASPAQHF
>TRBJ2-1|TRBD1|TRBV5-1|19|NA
TGCGCCAGCAGCTTCGCCACGGGGACAGGAGTGAGCTCCTACAATGAGCAGTTCTTC
CASSFATGTGVSSYNEQFF
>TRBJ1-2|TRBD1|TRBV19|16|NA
TGTGCCAGTAGTGCCCGGGGACAGCGAACCCACTATGGCTACACCTTC
CASSARGQRTHYGYTF
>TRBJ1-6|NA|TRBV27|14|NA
TGTGCCAGCAGGCAGGGACTTCCAAATTCACCCCTCCACTTT
CASRQGLPNSPLHF
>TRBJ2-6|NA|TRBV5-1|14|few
TGCGCCAGCAGCTCTATAGCTGGGGCCAACGTCCTGACTTTC
CASSSIAGANVLTF
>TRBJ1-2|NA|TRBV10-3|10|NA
TGTGCCACAGGGGACTATGGCTACACCTTC
CATGDYGYTF
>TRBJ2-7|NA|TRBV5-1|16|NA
TGCGCCAGCAGCTTGGCCTTCTCACAGGGGGGGAACGAGCAGTACTTC
CASSLAFSQGGNEQYF
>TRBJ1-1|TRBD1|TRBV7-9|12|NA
TGTGCCAGCAGCTTGACAGGGATTGAAGCTTTCTTT
CASSLTGIEAFF
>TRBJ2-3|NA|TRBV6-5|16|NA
TGTGCCAGCAGTTCCCGACCGGGGGGCCTCCCGGATACGCAGTATTTT
CASSSRPGGLPDTQYF
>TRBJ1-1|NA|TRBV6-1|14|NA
TGTGCCAGCAGCTTTAAGGTCGGGGGGCCTGGAGCTTTCTTT
CASSFKVGGPGAFF
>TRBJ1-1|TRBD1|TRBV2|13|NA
TGTGCCAGCAGGCGGGACAGGGACACTGAAGCTTTCTTT
CASRRDRDTEAFF
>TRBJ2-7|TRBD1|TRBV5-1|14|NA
TGCGCCAGCAGCTTCGAGACAGGGACACTGGAGCAGTACTTC
CASSFETGTLEQYF
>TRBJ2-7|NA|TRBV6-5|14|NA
TGTGCCAGCAGTTACTGGTCGGGGGCCTACGAGCAGTACTTC
CASSYWSGAYEQYF
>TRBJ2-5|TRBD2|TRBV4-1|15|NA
TGCGCCAGCAGCCAAGATCAGACTAGCGTAGAGACCCAGTACTTC
CASSQDQTSVETQYF
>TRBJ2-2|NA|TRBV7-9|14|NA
TGTGCCAGCAGCCGGACCCCCGGGGCCGGGGAGCTGTTTTTT
CASSRTPGAGELFF
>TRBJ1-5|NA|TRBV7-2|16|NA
TGTGCCAGCAGCAAAGGGACTGGTTGGAAACATCAGCCCCAGCATTTT
CASSKGTGWKHQPQHF
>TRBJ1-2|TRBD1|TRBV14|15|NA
TGTGCCAGCAGCCAAGTCCGGACAGGGGGTGATGGCTACACCTTC
CASSQVRTGGDGYTF
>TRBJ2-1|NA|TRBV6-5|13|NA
TGTGCCAGCAGTTCCCCCGGGGGGCTTGAGCAGTTCTTC
CASSSPGGLEQFF
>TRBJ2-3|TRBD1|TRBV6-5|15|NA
TGTGCCAGCAGTTACTCGGATAAAGGGGGCTATACGCAGTATTTT
CASSYSDKGGYTQYF
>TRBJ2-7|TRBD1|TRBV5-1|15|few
TGCGCCAGCAGCTTGGGGGACAGGGATCTCGACGAGCAGTACTTC
CASSLGDRDLDEQYF
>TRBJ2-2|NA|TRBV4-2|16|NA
TGTGCCAGCAGCCAAGATTTTCGGGGGAGCACCGGGGAGCTGTTTTTT
CASSQDFRGSTGELFF
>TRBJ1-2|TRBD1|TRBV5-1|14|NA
TGCGCCAGCAGCTCCGGGACAGGGGTCTATGGCTACACCTTC
CASSSGTGVYGYTF
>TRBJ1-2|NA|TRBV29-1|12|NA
TGCAGCGTTGTGTCACATCTCTATGGCTACACCTTC
CSVVSHLYGYTF
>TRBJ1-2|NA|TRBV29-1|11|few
TGCAGCGTAGACAGTAACTATGGCTACACCTTC
CSVDSNYGYTF
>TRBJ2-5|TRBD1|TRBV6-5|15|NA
TGTGCCAGCAGTTACACGGACAGGGGGAAAGAGACCCAGTACTTC
CASSYTDRGKETQYF
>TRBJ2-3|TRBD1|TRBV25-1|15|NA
TGTGCCAGTACTCGACAGGGGGGAACCACAGATACGCAGTATTTT
CASTRQGGTTDTQYF
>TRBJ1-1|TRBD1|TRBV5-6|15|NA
TGTGCCAGCAGCCGGGGACAGGCGACGAACACTGAAGCTTTCTTT
CASSRGQATNTEAFF
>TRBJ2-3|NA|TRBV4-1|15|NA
TGCGCCAGCAGCCGCGGGCCTTGGGGCACAGATACGCAGTATTTT
CASSRGPWGTDTQYF
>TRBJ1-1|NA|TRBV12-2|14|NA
TGTGCAAGTCGCTCGTCTCGGAGGGGTACTGAAGCTTTCTTT
CASRSSRRGTEAFF
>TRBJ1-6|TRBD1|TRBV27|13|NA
TGTGCCAGCAGTGACCGGACAGGTTCACCCCTCCACTTT
CASSDRTGSPLHF
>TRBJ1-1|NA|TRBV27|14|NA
TGTGCCAGCAGTTTAAGGGGGGGGTCGAACCGGGCTTTCTTT
CASSLRGGSNRAFF
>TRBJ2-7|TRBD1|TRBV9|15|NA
TGTGCCAGCAGCGTCTCGGACAGGGGTATCAACGAGCAGTACTTC
CASSVSDRGINEQYF
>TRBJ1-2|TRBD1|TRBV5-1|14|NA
TGCGCCAGCAGCCGGGACAGCCCCCTGGATGGCTACACCTTC
CASSRDSPLDGYTF
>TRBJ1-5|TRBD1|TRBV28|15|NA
TGTGCCAGCAGGCACCGGGACAGGACGAATCAGCCCCAGCATTTT
CASRHRDRTNQPQHF
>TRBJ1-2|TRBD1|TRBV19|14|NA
TGTGCCAGTAAAATAGAACAGGGGACTTATGGCTACACCTTC
CASKIEQGTYGYTF
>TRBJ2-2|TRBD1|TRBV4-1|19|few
TGCGCCAGCAGCCCACAAATTGGACAGGGGGCGCGTGCAGCCGGGGAGCTGTTTTTT
CASSPQIGQGARAAGELFF
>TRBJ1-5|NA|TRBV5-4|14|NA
TGTGCCAGCAGCTTCAGGGGAAGCAATCAGCCCCAGCATTTT
CASSFRGSNQPQHF
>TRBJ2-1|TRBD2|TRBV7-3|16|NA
TGTGCCAGCAGCTCCCCGGGGGGGGGCTCTTACAATGAGCAGTTCTTC
CASSSPGGGSYNEQFF
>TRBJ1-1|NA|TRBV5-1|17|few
TGCGCCAGCAGCTTGCAGAGGGCGGGTTTACCAAACACTGAAGCTTTCTTT
CASSLQRAGLPNTEAFF
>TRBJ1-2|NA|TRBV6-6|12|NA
TGTGCCAGCAGTTACTCCCAGGTTGGCTACACCTTC
CASSYSQVGYTF
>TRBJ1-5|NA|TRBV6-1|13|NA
TGTGCCAGCAGTGGAGGGCGTTTTCAGCCCCAGCATTTT
CASSGGRFQPQHF
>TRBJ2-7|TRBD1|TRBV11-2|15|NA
TGTGCCAGCAGCCCCGGACAGGCTCTCTCCTACGAGCAGTACTTC
CASSPGQALSYEQYF
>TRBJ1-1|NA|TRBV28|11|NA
TGTGCCAGCAGCTATAGGGGTGAAGCTTTCTTT
CASSYRGEAFF
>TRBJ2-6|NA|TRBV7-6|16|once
TGTGCCAGCAGCCCGGGGAGCGTCTCTGGGGCCAACGTCCTGACTTTC
CASSPGSVSGANVLTF
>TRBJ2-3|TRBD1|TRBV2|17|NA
TGTGCCAGCAACGAGGAATCGGACAGGGGCTTTACAGATACGCAGTATTTT
CASNEESDRGFTDTQYF
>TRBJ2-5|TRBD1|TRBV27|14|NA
TGTGCCAGCAGTTTATTGGGCAGGGGGGAGACCCAGTACTTC
CASSLLGRGETQYF
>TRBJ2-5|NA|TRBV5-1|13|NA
TGCGCCAGCAGCTTGGCTTACCAAGAGACCCAGTACTTC
CASSLAYQETQYF
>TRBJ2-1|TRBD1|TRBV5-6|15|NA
TGTGCCAGCAGCTGGGGACAGGGACCCCACAATGAGCAGTTCTTC
CASSWGQGPHNEQFF
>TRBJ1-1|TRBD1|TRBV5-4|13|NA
TGTGCCAGCAGCTGGACAGGGGCGCCTGAAGCTTTCTTT
CASSWTGAPEAFF
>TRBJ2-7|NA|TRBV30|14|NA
TGTGCCTGGAACAAATGGGGGGGCGCGGGCGAGCAGTACTTC
CAWNKWGGAGEQYF